This passage covers 13 T cell receptor beta chains from one sample sequenced in a study of T cells after yellow fever vaccination. TCRdb re-called the 5' RACE reads through MiXCR, storing one row per CDR3 protein. Of 350,000 to 450,000 distinct CDR3 sequences in the sample, roughly 6.1% were seen once. Sequenced here: PBMCs, sampled 5 days after the yellow fever booster vaccination. These receptors all come from a man younger than 40 who received the YFV17D yellow fever vaccine.

The chain is built from TRBV24-1 and TRBJ2-2, with 13 nucleotides matching TRBD2. Germline V gene sequence: CDR1 KGHDR, CDR2 SFDVKD. The J segment lost 8 bases and the V segment lost 6 bases, leaving 5 bases of the junction unmatched. CDR3 length: 15 residues. The CDR3 coding sequence is TGTGCCACCAGTCCGGGACTAGCGGGACCTGGGGAGCTGTTTTTT. It encodes CATSPGLAGPGELFF.

This clonotype has more than one count but fewer than ten. The CDR3 DNA follows: TGTGCCAGCAGTTTGGTAATAGCGGGACGCACAGATACGCAGTATTTT. This translates into CASSLVIAGRTDTQYF. The genes are TRBV12-3 or TRBV12-4 and TRBJ2-3; TRBD2 aligns across 8 bases. Trimming took 3 bases from V and 1 from J; bases not matched to a gene: 6. This CDR3 is 16 amino acids long.

The chain carries TRBV28 and TRBJ2-1; 16 bases are a match to TRBD2. CDR1 is MDHEN, CDR2 SYDVKM, per germline. CDR3 length equals 20 residues. V gave up 4 bases and J gave up 3 bases; unmatched junction bases: 12. The chain's CDR3 is CASSSERGLAGGPVYNEQFF. The DNA for the CDR3 is TGTGCCAGCAGTTCAGAGCGGGGACTAGCGGGAGGGCCGGTCTACAATGAGCAGTTCTTC.

The chain carries TRBV6-5 and TRBJ2-1, with TRBD2 matching 10 bases. CDR3 size: 14 residues. The V gene end was trimmed by 7 bases and the J gene end by 7 bases; junction bases not matched to a gene: 7. Germline V gives CDR1 MNHEY, CDR2 SVGAGI. CDR3 sequence: CASILAGVINEQFF. The CDR3 bases are TGTGCCAGCATCCTAGCGGGAGTTATTAATGAGCAGTTCTTC.

This clonotype was seen repeatedly, ten times or more. The chain has TRBV12-3 or TRBV12-4 and TRBJ2-1, with 10 bases aligning to TRBD2. V trimming: 3 bases; J trimming: 8 bases; junction bases outside the gene matches: 4. The length of the CDR3 is 14 residues. In nucleotides, the CDR3 is TGTGCCAGCAGTTTTACTAGCGGGACTGATGAGCAGTTCTTC. It yields the protein CASSFTSGTDEQFF.

This clonotype was counted only a few times. The CDR3 DNA reads TGTGCCACCAGGAAGGGGACAGATACGCAGTATTTT. Encoded protein: CATRKGTDTQYF. This rearrangement joins TRBV15 to TRBJ2-3, with TRBD1 as a possible D gene (5 bases). Germline V CDR1 and CDR2: LNHNV, YYDKDF (reference sequence). V was shortened by 6 bases and J by 3 bases, with 7 bases between the two germline ends. This CDR3 comprises 12 residues.

This clonotype was seen a handful of times. The V and J genes are TRBV29-1 and TRBJ2-1; no reliable D call. V was cut by 7 bases and J by 5 bases, with 15 bases left in between. The V gene's germline CDR1 is SQVTM and CDR2 ANQGSEA. This CDR3 is 13 amino acids long. The CDR3 DNA sequence: TGCAGCGCGCCTAGAGGCCCACACAATGAGCAGTTCTTC. It translates to CSAPRGPHNEQFF.

The chain employs TRBV20-1 and TRBJ1-6, with 9 bases lining up with TRBD1. This CDR3 has 16 residues. Germline-derived CDR1 and CDR2 are DFQATT and SNEGSKA (reference sequence). V lost 4 bases, J lost 7 bases, and 11 bases stayed unmatched. In nucleotides, the CDR3 is TGCAGTGCTAATATTGCGACAGGGGGTGTCAATTCACCCCTCCACTTT. It encodes CSANIATGGVNSPLHF.

This clonotype came up a few times. The chain combines TRBV29-1 with TRBJ1-1; the match to TRBD1 covers 9 bases. This CDR3 spans 14 amino acids. J was trimmed by 3 bases and V by 6 bases; bases with no gene match: 8. Germline V gives CDR1 SQVTM, CDR2 ANQGSEA. DNA of the CDR3: TGCAGCGTGGCGTTAAGACAGGGGGACACTGAAGCTTTCTTT. Protein sequence: CSVALRQGDTEAFF.

This clonotype has more than one count but fewer than ten. The chain links TRBV6-1 to TRBJ2-5; D is possibly TRBD1 (5 bases). The CDR3 extends over 14 amino acids. The V and J ends lost 6 bases and 4 bases respectively, with 15 bases between them. Looked up from germline, CDR1 is MNHNS and CDR2 is SASEGT. CDR3 coding DNA: TGTGCCAGCAGAAGCGTAAGGGGCATAGAGACCCAGTACTTC. Translating it yields CASRSVRGIETQYF.

The V and J genes are TRBV20-1 and TRBJ2-7; maybe TRBD2 (6 bases). The CDR3 is made up of 14 amino acids. V lost 3 bases, J lost 0 bases, and 12 bases lay in between. The germline gives CDR1 DFQATT, CDR2 SNEGSKA (reference sequence). CDR3 nucleotides: TGCAGTGCTAGGGGACTTTCGAGCTCCTACGAGCAGTACTTC. This codes for CSARGLSSSYEQYF.

The chain recombines TRBV21-1 with TRBJ2-7; the table's D call of TRBD1 was not tested on the DNA. TRBV21-1 counts as a pseudogene. CDR3 length equals 17 residues. The CDR3 nucleotides read TGTGCCAGCAGCAAAGTCCGGGTGTCAGAGGATTCCTACGAGCAGTACTTC. It yields the protein CASSKVRVSEDSYEQYF.

This clonotype was seen many times. This sequence joins TRBV7-2 and TRBJ2-4, with 8 nucleotides matching TRBD2. J lost 5 bases, V lost 2 bases, and 8 bases had no gene match. CDR1 is SGHTA and CDR2 is FQGNSA in the germline V gene. CDR3 length equals 16 residues. The CDR3 DNA is TGTGCCAGCAGCTTAATGGCGGGAGGAGGCGAAAACATTCAGTACTTC. Residues: CASSLMAGGGENIQYF.